This T cell receptor beta chain was sequenced in a study of blood T cell repertoires in COVID-19. Germline-derived CDR1 and CDR2 are SNHLY and FYNNEI. This CDR3 is built from 18 residues. The V end lost 1 base, the J end lost 5 bases, and 18 bases lay between the germline ends. Per the study methods: Estimated nucleated cell counts came from reference gene primer amplification. Repertoires were generated with immunoSEQ multiplex PCR, while TCRdb's copy carries only in-frame clones and drops some. That table gives V, J and clone size, and the DNA gave D and trimming. The table lists 50,000 to 70,000 clones, about 66% of them singletons, with around half in the top ten. Recruitment covered about two dozen US areas and drew participants whose ages spanned roughly 18 to 100 years.

Sequenced input: PBMCs or T cells enriched from blood (not recorded which). This receptor was taken from a woman between 55 and 75 years old who had been exposed to COVID-19. The V call is TRBV2, the J call TRBJ1-6; D perhaps matches TRBD1 (6 bases). The CDR3: CASSEDLAGAEDNSPLHF. As DNA, the CDR3 is TGTGCCAGCAGTGAAGATTTGGCAGGGGCGGAAGATAATTCACCCCTCCACTTT. Supplemented by reference TRBV2 and TRBJ1-6, the full variable domain reads EPEVTQTPSHQVTQMGQEVILRCVPISNHLYFYWYRQILGQKVEFLVSFYNNEISEKSEIFDDQFSVERPDGSNFTLKIRSTKLEDSAMYFCASSEDLAGAEDNSPLHFGNGTRLTVT.